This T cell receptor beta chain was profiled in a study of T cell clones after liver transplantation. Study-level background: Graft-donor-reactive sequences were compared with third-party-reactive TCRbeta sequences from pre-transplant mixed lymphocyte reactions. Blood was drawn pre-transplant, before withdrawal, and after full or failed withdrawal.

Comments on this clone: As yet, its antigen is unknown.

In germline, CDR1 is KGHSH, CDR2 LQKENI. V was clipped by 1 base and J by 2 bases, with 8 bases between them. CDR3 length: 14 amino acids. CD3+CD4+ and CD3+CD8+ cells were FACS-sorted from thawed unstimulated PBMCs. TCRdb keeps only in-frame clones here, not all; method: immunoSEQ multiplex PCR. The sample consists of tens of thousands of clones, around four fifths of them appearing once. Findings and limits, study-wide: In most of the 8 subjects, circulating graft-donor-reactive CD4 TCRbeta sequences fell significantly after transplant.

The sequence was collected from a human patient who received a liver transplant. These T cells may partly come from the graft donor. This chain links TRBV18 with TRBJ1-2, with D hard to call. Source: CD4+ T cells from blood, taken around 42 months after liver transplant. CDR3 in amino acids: CASSPLEGNYGYTF. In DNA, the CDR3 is TGTGCCAGCTCACCACTAGAAGGGAACTATGGCTACACCTTC.